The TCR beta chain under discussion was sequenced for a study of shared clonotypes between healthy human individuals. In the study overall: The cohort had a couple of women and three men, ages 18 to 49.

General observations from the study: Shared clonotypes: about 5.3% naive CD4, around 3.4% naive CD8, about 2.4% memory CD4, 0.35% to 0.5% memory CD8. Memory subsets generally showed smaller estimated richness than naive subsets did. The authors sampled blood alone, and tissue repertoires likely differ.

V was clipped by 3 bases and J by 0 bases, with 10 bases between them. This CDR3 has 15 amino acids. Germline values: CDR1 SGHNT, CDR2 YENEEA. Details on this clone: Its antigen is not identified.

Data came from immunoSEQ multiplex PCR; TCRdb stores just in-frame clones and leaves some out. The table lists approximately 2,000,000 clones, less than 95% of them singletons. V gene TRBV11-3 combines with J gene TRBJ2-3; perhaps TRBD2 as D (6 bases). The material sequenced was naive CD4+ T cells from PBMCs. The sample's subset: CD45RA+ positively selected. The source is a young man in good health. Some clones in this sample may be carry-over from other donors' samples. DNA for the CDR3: TGTGCCAGCAGCTTTGGACGGGAGAGCACAGATACGCAGTATTTT. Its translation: CASSFGRESTDTQYF.